This T cell receptor beta chain is from a study of Graves' ophthalmopathy and Graves' hyperthyroidism. RNA transcripts were the template, and TCR beta CDR3 regions were amplified from them. HTBI-primed first-round RT-PCR preceded second-round multiplex PCR. TCRdb itself ran the multiplex PCR reads through MiXCR, one entry per CDR3 protein. The profile shows more than 1,000,000 distinct CDR3 sequences, about 38% of them singletons. This CDR3 has 15 residues. Germline loops: CDR1 SGDLS, CDR2 YYNGEE. J was trimmed by 1 base and V by 4 bases; bases with no gene match: 6. The sequencing input was peripheral blood or thyroid tissue (not recorded which). V is TRBV9 and J is TRBJ2-5, with 8 bases that match TRBD1. The clonotype comes from an adult man with Graves' hyperthyroidism. Here the CDR3 reads CASSPSGQGQETQYF. The CDR3 DNA follows: TGTGCCAGCAGCCCATCCGGACAGGGCCAAGAGACCCAGTACTTC. The variable domain in full, with the rest retrieved from reference TRBV9 and TRBJ2-5, is DSGVTQTPKHLITATGQRVTLRCSPRSGDLSVYWYQQSLDQGLQFLIQYYNGEERAKGNILERFSAQQFPDLHSELNLSSLELGDSALYFCASSPSGQGQETQYFGPGTRLLVL.